The 14 T cell receptor beta chains given below trace back to one sample, sequenced in a study of breast tumors, draining lymph nodes, adjacent tissues listed by TCRdb under 2016. Library preparation was by multiplex PCR. TCRdb lists the instrument as Illumina HiSeq 2000. The public reads were run again by TCRdb, first through fastp at Q25 and then through MiXCR, and only productive beta chains were kept. Here each entry gathers all rows of one CDR3 protein and keeps the most common genes and DNA. In all, the sample holds tens of thousands of distinct CDR3 sequences, and about 38% of those were seen once. Around a quarter of the sample comes from the top ten. Source material: breast tumor tissue. Receptors were obtained from a female donor with breast cancer. Some clones in this sample may be carry-over from other donors' samples.

This clonotype has a count of ten or more. The J gene is TRBJ1-4, the V gene TRBV7-9; no reliable D call. The CDR3 extends over 15 amino acids. Trimming left V 5 bases short and J 1 base short, with 11 bases between. Germline values: CDR1 SEHNR, CDR2 FQNEAQ (reference sequence). CDR3 residues: CASSLGVLTNEKLFF. CDR3 bases: TGTGCCAGCAGCCTCGGGGTTTTAACTAATGAAAAACTGTTTTTT. Based on the CDR3 plus reference TRBV7-9 and TRBJ1-4, the full variable domain is DTGVSQNPRHKITKRGQNVTFRCDPISEHNRLYWYRQTLGQGPEFLTYFQNEAQLEKSRLLSDRFSAERPKGSFSTLEIQRTEQGDSAMYLCASSLGVLTNEKLFFGSGTQLSVL.

The chain couples TRBV3-1 to TRBJ1-6; no reliable D call. Germline CDR1 reads LGHDT; CDR2 reads YNNKEL (reference sequence). Trimming removed 1 base at V and 7 bases at J, with 5 bases between. The CDR3 loop spans 13 amino acids. Written as DNA, the CDR3 is TGTGCCAGCAGCCAAGCGGGGAATTCACCCCTCCACTTT. It encodes CASSQAGNSPLHF.

Ten or more counts support this clonotype. J is TRBJ1-3 and V is TRBV12-3 or TRBV12-4; no clear D. The CDR3 spans 14 residues. V lost 7 bases, J lost 0 bases, and 10 bases lay in between. The CDR3 sequence: CASTSLTSGNTIYF. The CDR3, as DNA: TGTGCCAGCACTTCCCTCACCTCTGGAAACACCATATATTTT.

The sample holds many counts of this clonotype. CDR3 DNA sequence: TGTGCCAGCAGCGTAGGGCTAGCGGGCTTCCGCGAGACCCAGTACTTC. Its protein is CASSVGLAGFRETQYF. V usage is TRBV9 and J usage is TRBJ2-5; 8 bases are shared with TRBD2. This CDR3 spans 16 amino acids. The V gene's germline CDR1 is SGDLS and CDR2 YYNGEE. V shed 0 bases and J 5 bases; nucleotides not matched to a gene: 9.

This clonotype came up many times. The chain combines TRBV4-1 with TRBJ2-5; TRBD2 aligns across 10 bases. Germline CDR1 and CDR2: MGHRA and YSYEKL. CDR3 length: 17 amino acids. After removal of 0 bases from V and 4 bases from J, the junction contained 8 bases not matched to a gene. CDR3 nucleotide sequence: TGCGCCAGCAGCCAAGATCTGGGGGCTAGCGGGGGAGAGACCCAGTACTTC. Translated, it gives CASSQDLGASGGETQYF.

Concerning this clonotype: A read error may be the cause here, since a much bigger clone is one base away. The chain carries TRBV20-1 and TRBJ2-7; tentative D call: TRBD1 (5 bases). CDR1 and CDR2 from the germline V gene are DFQATT and SNEGSKA (reference sequence). The CDR3 contains 11 residues. The CDR3 nucleotides are TGCAGTGCTAAAAGGGGAACCGAGCAGTCCTTC. It codes for CSAKRGTEQSF.

At least ten counts were recorded for this clonotype. In DNA form, the CDR3 reads TGCGCCAGCAGGAGGGACACGGGGGCCTACGAGCAGTACTTC. The encoded protein is CASRRDTGAYEQYF. This chain links TRBV10-1 with TRBJ2-7; D could derive from TRBD1 or TRBD2 (6 bases each). The germline gives CDR1 WNHNN, CDR2 SYGVQD (reference sequence). V was shortened by 6 bases and J by 2 bases, with 14 bases between the two germline ends. The CDR3 contains 14 residues.

This clonotype was picked up many times. The chain uses TRBV12-3 or TRBV12-4 and TRBJ2-6, with TRBD1 matching over 9 bases. CDR3 length: 14 residues. V dropped 3 bases and J dropped 10; count of bases not matched to a gene: 4. The chain's CDR3 is CASSFLGQGNVLTF. The CDR3 DNA sequence: TGTGCCAGCAGTTTTTTAGGACAGGGGAACGTCCTGACTTTC.

The V and J genes are TRBV7-9 and TRBJ2-7; D uncertain. The V end was cut by 1 base, the J end by 4 bases, with 5 bases between. Germline CDR1 and CDR2: SEHNR and FQNEAQ (reference sequence). CDR3 size: 12 residues. The CDR3 protein is CASSLGWYEQYF. CDR3 bases: TGTGCCAGCAGCTTAGGATGGTACGAGCAGTACTTC.

By share, this clonotype ranks as medium-sized. This chain joins TRBV7-9 and TRBJ2-3, with D hard to call. The V gene lost 2 bases and the J gene lost 4 bases, with 1 base spanning the gap. The CDR3 contains 11 residues. Per the germline V gene, CDR1 is SEHNR and CDR2 is FQNEAQ (reference sequence). The CDR3 spells CASSLSDTQYF. For the CDR3, the DNA is TGTGCCAGCAGCTTATCAGATACGCAGTATTTT.

This clonotype showed up just a few times. The chain uses TRBV20-1 and TRBJ1-4; no reliable D call. Trimming cost V 3 bases and J 7 bases, with 15 bases left between them. CDR1 and CDR2 (germline): DFQATT, SNEGSKA (reference sequence). This CDR3 has 14 residues. The chain's CDR3 is CSASLGFGSEKLFF. Here the CDR3 DNA reads TGCAGTGCTAGTCTCGGGTTCGGAAGTGAAAAACTGTTTTTT.

The chain joins TRBV6-6 to TRBJ2-3; D unresolved. Trimming took 1 base from V and 3 from J, leaving 17 bases between them. Germline loops: CDR1 MNHNY, CDR2 SVGAGI (reference sequence). This CDR3 region has 17 residues. CDR3 amino acids: CASSYLYIPSETDTQYF. CDR3 nucleotides: TGTGCCAGCAGTTACTTGTACATTCCAAGTGAGACAGATACGCAGTATTTT.

With respect to this clonotype: A read error may account for a junction end that differs from germline. The rearrangement joins TRBV7-2 to TRBJ1-3; no clear D gene. CDR3 length: 17 amino acids. Germline CDR1 reads SGHTA; CDR2 reads FQGNSA. The CDR3 region is CASSLGVAGASGNPIYF. The CDR3 DNA sequence: TGTGCCAGCAGCCTTGGGGTAGCAGGAGCCTCTGGAAACCCCATATATTTT.

The chain couples TRBV24-1 to TRBJ2-3; possibly TRBD1 for D (6 bases). Germline-derived CDR1 and CDR2 are KGHDR and SFDVKD. V lost 4 bases to trimming and J lost 2 bases, with 12 bases between them. The CDR3 runs 15 residues. The CDR3 sequence: CATSDVQGLTDTQYF. The CDR3 DNA reads TGTGCCACCAGTGACGTACAGGGCCTCACAGATACGCAGTATTTT.